This T cell receptor (beta chain) was observed in a study of cytomegalovirus exposure and HLA in healthy donors. Germline-derived CDR1 and CDR2 are MNHNY and SVGAGI (reference sequence). This CDR3 spans 10 amino acids. V was trimmed by 8 bases and J by 3 bases, leaving 5 bases between them. Produced via immunoSEQ multiplex PCR; TCRdb's table is partial and in-frame only. The sample consists of 80,000 to 100,000 clones, about 90% of them appearing once. This clone was detected only a few times. This receptor was identified in a man younger than 35 in good health and CMV-seropositive. The sample consisted of PBMCs. The chain uses TRBV6-6 and TRBJ2-7; D uncertain. The DNA of the CDR3 is TGTGCCAGCGGAGACTACGAGCAGTACTTC. Translation gives CASGDYEQYF.